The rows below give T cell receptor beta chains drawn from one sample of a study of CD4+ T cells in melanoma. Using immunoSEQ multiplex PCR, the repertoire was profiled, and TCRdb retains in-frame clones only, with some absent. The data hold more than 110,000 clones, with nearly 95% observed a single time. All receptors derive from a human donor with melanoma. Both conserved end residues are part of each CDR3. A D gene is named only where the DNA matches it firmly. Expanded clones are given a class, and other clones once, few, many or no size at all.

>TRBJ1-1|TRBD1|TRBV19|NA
TGTGCCAGTAGTGCACAGGGGACGGGGACTGAAGCTTTCTTT
CASSAQGTGTEAFF
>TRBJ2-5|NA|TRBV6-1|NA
TGTGCCAGCAACCGATTGGTGCAAGAGACCCAGTACTTC
CASNRLVQETQYF
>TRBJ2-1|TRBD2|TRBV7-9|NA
TGTGCCAGCAGCCTAGCGGGGGGATACAATGAGCAGTTCTTC
CASSLAGGYNEQFF
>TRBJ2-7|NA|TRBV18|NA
TGTGCCAGCTCACCGATATCCGTACCCTACGAGCAGTACTTC
CASSPISVPYEQYF
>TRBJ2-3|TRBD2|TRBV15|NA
TGTGCCACCAGCAGAGGGGGTATAGCGGGAGATACGCAGTATTTT
CATSRGGIAGDTQYF
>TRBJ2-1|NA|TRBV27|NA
TGTGCCAGCAGTGAAGCCTTCGGGACTTTATACAATGAGCAGTTCTTC
CASSEAFGTLYNEQFF
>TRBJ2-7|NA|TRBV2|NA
TGTGCCAGCGGGCCCAACTACGAGCAGTACTTC
CASGPNYEQYF
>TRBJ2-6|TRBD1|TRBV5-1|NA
TGCGCCAGCACCTCGACAGGGACCTCTGGGGCCAACGTCCTGACTTTC
CASTSTGTSGANVLTF
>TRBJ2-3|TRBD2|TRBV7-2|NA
TGTGCCAGCAGCGTTAGCGGGGGGTCCACAGATACGCAGTATTTT
CASSVSGGSTDTQYF
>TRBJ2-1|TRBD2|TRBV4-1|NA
TGCGCCAGCAGCCAAGCTAGCGGGGGTTACAATGAGCAGTTCTTC
CASSQASGGYNEQFF
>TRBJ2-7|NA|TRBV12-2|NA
TGTGCAAGTCGCTGGGGGGCGGCGGTAAACGAGCAGTACTTC
CASRWGAAVNEQYF
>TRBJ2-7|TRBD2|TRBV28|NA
TGTGCCAGCGCCGGACCCCAGCGGGGGGTCGAGCAGTACTTC
CASAGPQRGVEQYF
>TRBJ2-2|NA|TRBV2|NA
TGTGCCAGCAGCCCGGACGGAACCGGGGAGCTGTTTTTT
CASSPDGTGELFF
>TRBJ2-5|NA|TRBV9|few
TGTGCCAGCAGCGGGCGACCGTGCCTATTTCGAGAGACCCAGTACTTC
CASSGRPCLFRETQYF